The clone carrying this T cell receptor (beta chain) occurred a few times. The target antigen is unknown. The data originate from a study of cytomegalovirus exposure and HLA in healthy donors. The CDR3 consists of 15 residues. The ends were cut back, 5 bases at V and 6 bases at J, with 16 bases in the middle. Germline CDR1 reads SGHVS; CDR2 reads FQNEAQ. Primers: 60 Vbeta forward and 13 Jbeta reverse. Generated by immunoSEQ multiplex PCR, the TCRdb table keeps only in-frame clones and is missing some. Of more than 80,000 clones in the sample, nearly 70% were seen once. Study-wide findings and caveats: There were some V segments, including TRBV6-2 and TRBV6-3, excluded as indistinguishable.

The rearrangement links TRBV7-8 to TRBJ1-4, with a possible D match to TRBD1 (6 bases). The sequence was collected from a man aged 50 to 59 in good health and CMV-seronegative. Sequencing used PBMCs. The CDR3 nucleotides are TGTGCCAGCAGCCTCCTAGGGGGGGCGGATGAAAAACTGTTTTTT. Protein product: CASSLLGGADEKLFF.